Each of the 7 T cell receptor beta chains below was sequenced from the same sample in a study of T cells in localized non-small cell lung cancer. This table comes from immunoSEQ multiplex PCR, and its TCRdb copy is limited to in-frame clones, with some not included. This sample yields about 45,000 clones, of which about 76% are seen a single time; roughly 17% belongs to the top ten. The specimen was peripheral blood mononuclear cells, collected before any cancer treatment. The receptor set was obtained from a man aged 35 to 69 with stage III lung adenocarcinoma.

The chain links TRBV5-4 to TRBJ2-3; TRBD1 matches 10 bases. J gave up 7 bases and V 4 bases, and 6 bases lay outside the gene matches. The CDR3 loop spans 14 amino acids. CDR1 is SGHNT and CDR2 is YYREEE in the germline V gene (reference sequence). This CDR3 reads CASSIGTGVYTQYF. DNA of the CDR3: TGTGCCAGCAGCATCGGGACAGGGGTTTATACGCAGTATTTT. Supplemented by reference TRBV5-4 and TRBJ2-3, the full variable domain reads ETGVTQSPTHLIKTRGQQVTLRCSSQSGHNTVSWYQQALGQGPQFIFQYYREEENGRGNFPPRFSGLQFPNYSSELNVNALELDDSALYLCASSIGTGVYTQYFGPGTRLTVL.

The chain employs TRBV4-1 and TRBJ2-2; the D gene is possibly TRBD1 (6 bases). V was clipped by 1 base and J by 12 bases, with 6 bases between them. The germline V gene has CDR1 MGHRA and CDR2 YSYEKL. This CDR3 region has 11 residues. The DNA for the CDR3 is TGCGCCAGCAGCCAAGGGGACAAGCTGTTTTTT. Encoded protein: CASSQGDKLFF.

The CDR3 loop reads CASSLTGSSYNEQFF. The CDR3 region has the DNA TGTGCCAGCAGCCTTACAGGGAGCTCCTACAATGAGCAGTTCTTC. This chain uses TRBV11-3 with TRBJ2-1; tentatively, D is TRBD1 (6 bases). From germline, CDR1 is SGHNT and CDR2 YENEEA. The CDR3 runs to 15 residues. V lost 5 bases to trimming and J lost 0 bases, with 11 bases between them.

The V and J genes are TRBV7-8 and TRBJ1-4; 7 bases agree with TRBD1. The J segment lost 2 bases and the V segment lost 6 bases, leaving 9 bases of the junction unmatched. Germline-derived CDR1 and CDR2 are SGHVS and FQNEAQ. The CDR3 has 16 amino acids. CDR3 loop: CASSRSTGATNEKLFF. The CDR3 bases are TGTGCCAGCAGTCGCTCCACAGGGGCCACTAATGAAAAACTGTTTTTT.

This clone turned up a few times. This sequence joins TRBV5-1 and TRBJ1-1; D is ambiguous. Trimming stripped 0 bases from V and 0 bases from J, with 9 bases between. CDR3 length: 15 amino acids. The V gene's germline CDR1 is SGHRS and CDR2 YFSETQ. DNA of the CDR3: TGCGCCAGCAGCTTGGAGTCAGGACTGAACACTGAAGCTTTCTTT. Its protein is CASSLESGLNTEAFF. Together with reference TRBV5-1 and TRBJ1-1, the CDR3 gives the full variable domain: KAGVTQTPRYLIKTRGQQVTLSCSPISGHRSVSWYQQTPGQGLQFLFEYFSETQRNKGNFPGRFSGRQFSNSRSEMNVSTLELGDSALYLCASSLESGLNTEAFFGQGTRLTVV.

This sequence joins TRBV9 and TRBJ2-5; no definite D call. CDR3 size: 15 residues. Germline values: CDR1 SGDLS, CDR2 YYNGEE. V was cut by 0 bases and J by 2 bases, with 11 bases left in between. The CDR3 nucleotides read TGTGCCAGCAGCGTAGCCAAGGTGGTGCAAGAGACCCAGTACTTC. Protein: CASSVAKVVQETQYF.

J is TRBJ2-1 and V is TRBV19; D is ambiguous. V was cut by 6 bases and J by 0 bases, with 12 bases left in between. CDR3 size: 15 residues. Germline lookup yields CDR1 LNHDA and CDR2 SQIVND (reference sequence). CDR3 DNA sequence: TGTGCCAGTAGGGACGATTTCAACTCCTACAATGAGCAGTTCTTC. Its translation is CASRDDFNSYNEQFF.